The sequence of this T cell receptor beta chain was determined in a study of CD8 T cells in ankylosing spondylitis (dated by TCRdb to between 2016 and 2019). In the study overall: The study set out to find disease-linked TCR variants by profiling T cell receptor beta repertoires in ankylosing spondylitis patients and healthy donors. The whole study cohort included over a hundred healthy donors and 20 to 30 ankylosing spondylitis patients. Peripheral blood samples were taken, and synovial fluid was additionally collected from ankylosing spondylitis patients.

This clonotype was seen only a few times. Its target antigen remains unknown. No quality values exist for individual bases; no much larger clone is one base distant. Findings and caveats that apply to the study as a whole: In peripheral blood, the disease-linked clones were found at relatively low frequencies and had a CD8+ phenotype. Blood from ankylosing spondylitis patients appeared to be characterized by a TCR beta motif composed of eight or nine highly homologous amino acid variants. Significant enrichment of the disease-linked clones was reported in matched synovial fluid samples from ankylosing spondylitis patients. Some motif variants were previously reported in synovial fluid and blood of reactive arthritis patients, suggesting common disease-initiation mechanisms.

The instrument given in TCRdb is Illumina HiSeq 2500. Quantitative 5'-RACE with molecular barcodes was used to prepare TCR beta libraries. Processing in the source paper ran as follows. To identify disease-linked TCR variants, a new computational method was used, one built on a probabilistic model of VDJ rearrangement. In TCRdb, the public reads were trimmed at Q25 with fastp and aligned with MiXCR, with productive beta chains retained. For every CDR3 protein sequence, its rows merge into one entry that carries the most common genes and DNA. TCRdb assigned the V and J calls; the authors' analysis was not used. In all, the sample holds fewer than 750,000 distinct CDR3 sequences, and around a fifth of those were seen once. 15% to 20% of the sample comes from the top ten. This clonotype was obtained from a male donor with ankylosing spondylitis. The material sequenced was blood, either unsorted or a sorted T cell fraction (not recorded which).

The CDR3 loop reads CSASGGGDEQFF. The sequenced DNA: TGCAGTGCCTCGGGGGGGGGCGATGAGCAGTTCTTC. This chain is built from TRBV20-1 and TRBJ2-1, and TRBD2 aligns with 8 junction nucleotides. The CDR3 runs 12 amino acids, cysteine and phenylalanine included. Here the CDR3 DNA is all that survives: 36 bases in frame from base 1. Unmatched junction bases come to 6, with V trimmed by 6 bases and J by 8 bases. From the germline V gene (reference sequence), CDR1 is DFQATT and CDR2 is SNEGSKA.